A selection of T cell receptor beta chains follows, all from one sample in a study of technical replicates of blood from several donors. Produced via immunoSEQ multiplex PCR; TCRdb's table is partial and in-frame only. The sample carries tens of thousands of clones, more than 85% recorded once. Specimen: T cells isolated from PBMCs. These receptors all come from a human donor in good health. Some clones in this sample may be carry-over from other donors' samples. Each CDR3 is given with its conserved first and last residue. A D gene is named only where the DNA matches it firmly. Clone size is not always given. Where it is, it says once, few, many or a class for expanded clones.

- 11 TRBD1 TRBJ2-2 TRBV27 CATGTEGELFF TGTGCCACCGGGACAGAGGGGGAGCTGTTTTTT
- 16 TRBD1 TRBJ1-2 TRBV10-2 CASSDVTGQGTVGYTF TGCGCCAGCAGTGATGTAACAGGACAGGGGACGGTTGGCTACACCTTC
- 13 - TRBJ2-5 TRBV30 CAWSLGGQETQYF TGTGCCTGGAGTCTAGGAGGCCAAGAGACCCAGTACTTC
- 16 TRBD2 TRBJ2-5 TRBV29-1 CSVPRYSGSGQETQYF TGCAGCGTCCCCCGGTATAGCGGGAGTGGCCAGGAGACCCAGTACTTC
- 13 - TRBJ1-1 TRBV19 CASSFGGNTEAFF TGTGCCAGTAGTTTCGGGGGGAACACTGAAGCTTTCTTT
- 14 - TRBJ1-2 TRBV19 CATRTAPPSYGYTF TGTGCCACCCGGACAGCGCCACCCTCTTATGGCTACACCTTC
- 15 - TRBJ2-5 TRBV6-5 CASSYSLALGETQYF TGTGCCAGCAGTTACTCACTAGCCCTGGGAGAGACCCAGTACTTC
- 15 TRBD2 TRBJ2-1 TRBV6-5 CASSYGTSGNNEQFF TGTGCCAGCAGTTACGGGACTAGCGGGAACAATGAGCAGTTCTTC
- 13 TRBD2 TRBJ2-1 TRBV19 CASNRGSATEQFF TGTGCCAGTAACCGCGGGAGCGCGACGGAGCAGTTCTTC
- 12 - TRBJ2-5 TRBV4-2 CASSQDGASCYF TGTGCCAGCAGCCAAGATGGGGCCTCCTGTTACTTC
- 17 TRBD1 TRBJ1-2 TRBV11-3 CASSLDRSRGRWYGYTF TGTGCCAGCAGCTTAGATCGGAGCAGGGGGCGATGGTATGGCTACACCTTC
- 14 - TRBJ2-7 TRBV4-2 CASSQGGTVYEQYF TGTGCCAGCAGCCAAGGCGGGACGGTCTACGAGCAGTACTTC
few 11 - TRBJ1-1 TRBV20-1 CSGQGWTEAFF TGCAGTGGGCAGGGGTGGACTGAAGCTTTCTTT
- 12 - TRBJ1-2 TRBV29-1 CSGLAGSYGYTF TGCAGCGGCCTGGCGGGAAGCTATGGCTACACCTTC
- 14 TRBD1 TRBJ2-7 TRBV7-7 CASSPGTGSYEQYF TGTGCTAGCAGCCCCGGGACAGGGTCCTACGAGCAGTACTTC